This T cell receptor beta chain originates from a study of cytomegalovirus exposure and HLA in healthy donors. The CDR3 is 13 residues long. The germline V gene has CDR1 SQVTM and CDR2 ANQGSEA. The junction had 0 bases not matched to a gene; V was cut back by 1 base and J by 0 bases. PCR primers comprised 60 Vbeta and 13 Jbeta primers. The data were produced by immunoSEQ multiplex PCR, yet TCRdb's version contains in-frame clones alone and is incomplete. The sample shows approximately 130,000 clones, roughly four fifths of them seen only once. This clone was detected ten times or more. The chain joins TRBV29-1 to TRBJ2-7; the match to TRBD1 covers 7 bases. The source is a man aged 25-40 years in good health and CMV-seronegative. Sequenced material: PBMCs. The CDR3 sequence is CSVEGDSSYEQYF. CDR3 nucleotide sequence: TGCAGCGTTGAAGGGGACAGCTCCTACGAGCAGTACTTC.